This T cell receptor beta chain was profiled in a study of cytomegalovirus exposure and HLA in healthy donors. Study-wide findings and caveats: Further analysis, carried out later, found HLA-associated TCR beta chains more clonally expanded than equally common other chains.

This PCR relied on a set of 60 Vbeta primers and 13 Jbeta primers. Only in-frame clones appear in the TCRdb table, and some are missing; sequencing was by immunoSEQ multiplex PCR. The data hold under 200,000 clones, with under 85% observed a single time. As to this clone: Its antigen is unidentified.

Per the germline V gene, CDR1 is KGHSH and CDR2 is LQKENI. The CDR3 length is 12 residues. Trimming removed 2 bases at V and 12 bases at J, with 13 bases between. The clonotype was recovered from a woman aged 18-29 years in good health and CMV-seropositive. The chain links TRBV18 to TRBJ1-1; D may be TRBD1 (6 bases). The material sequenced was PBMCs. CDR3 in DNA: TGTGCCAGCTCACCAATGGACAGTACTCCTTTCTTT. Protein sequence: CASSPMDSTPFF. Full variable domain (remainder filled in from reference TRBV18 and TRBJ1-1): NAGVMQNPRHLVRRRGQEARLRCSPMKGHSHVYWYRQLPEEGLKFMVYLQKENIIDESGMPKERFSAEFPKEGPSILRIQQVVRGDSAAYFCASSPMDSTPFFGQGTRLTVV.